Following are 26 T cell receptor beta chains from one sample sequenced in a study of blood T cell repertoires in COVID-19. TCRdb's table, derived via immunoSEQ multiplex PCR, lists solely in-frame clones and lacks some. The repertoire holds more than 25,000 clones, just under 95% seen once, with about 4% in the top ten. The sample comprised peripheral blood. The receptors were gathered from a human donor with active COVID-19. The donor label of this sample is uncertain.

The chain links TRBV5-5 to TRBJ1-3; D may be TRBD1 (5 bases). V was cut by 3 bases and J by 0 bases, with 10 bases left in between. This CDR3 comprises 15 residues. Germline CDR1 SGHKS, CDR2 YYEKEE (reference sequence). The CDR3 here is CASSSIRDSGNTIYF. The CDR3 nucleotides are TGTGCCAGCAGCTCCATCAGGGACTCTGGAAACACCATATATTTT. The whole variable domain, remainder taken from reference TRBV5-5 and TRBJ1-3, is DAGVTQSPTHLIKTRGQQVTLRCSPISGHKSVSWYQQVLGQGPQFIFQYYEKEERGRGNFPDRFSARQFPNYSSELNVNALLLGDSALYLCASSSIRDSGNTIYFGEGSWLTVV.

The V and J genes are TRBV28 and TRBJ1-2; 8 bases fit TRBD1. J gave up 5 bases and V 6 bases, and 5 bases lay outside the gene matches. CDR1 is MDHEN, CDR2 SYDVKM, per germline. The CDR3 sequence is 13 residues long. The CDR3 reads CASRQGVGYGYTF. CDR3 nucleotide sequence: TGTGCCAGCAGACAGGGGGTGGGGTATGGCTACACCTTC.

V is TRBV13 and J is TRBJ2-2; possible D gene TRBD1, 6 bases. Germline values: CDR1 PRHDT, CDR2 FYEKMQ (reference sequence). The CDR3 totals 16 residues. The V gene lost 0 bases and the J gene lost 5 bases, with 13 bases spanning the gap. The CDR3: CASSLGRGAGTGELFF. The CDR3 bases are TGTGCCAGCAGCTTAGGCAGGGGCGCAGGGACCGGGGAGCTGTTTTTT.

This chain joins TRBV27 and TRBJ1-2; D call uncertain. V shed 1 base and J shed 0 bases, with 9 bases lying between them. The germline V gene encodes CDR1 MNHEY and CDR2 SMNVEV (reference sequence). The CDR3 consists of 15 residues. In DNA, the CDR3 is TGTGCCAGCAGTTTATTCTATACTACTAACTATGGCTACACCTTC. Translated, it gives CASSLFYTTNYGYTF.

The chain combines TRBV2 with TRBJ2-7; TRBD1 might be the D (6 bases). Trimming removed 5 bases at V and 4 bases at J, with 9 bases between. This CDR3 is built from 12 residues. The germline V gene encodes CDR1 SNHLY and CDR2 FYNNEI. CDR3 residues: CASSMDSYEQYF. In DNA, the CDR3 is TGTGCCAGCAGTATGGACAGTTACGAGCAGTACTTC.

This rearrangement joins TRBV7-8 to TRBJ1-5; D unclear. The CDR3 runs 14 residues. V lost 1 base and J lost 5, with 9 bases in between. Germline CDR1 and CDR2: SGHVS and FQNEAQ. The CDR3 region is CASSLGLGDQPQHF. The CDR3 DNA follows: TGTGCCAGCAGCTTAGGTCTGGGCGATCAGCCCCAGCATTTT.

This chain connects TRBV3-1 (or the pseudogene TRBV3-2) to TRBJ2-3, with D perhaps TRBD2 (6 bases). From germline, CDR1 is LGHDT and CDR2 YNNKEL (reference sequence). The CDR3 is 15 residues long. Trimming shortened V by 4 bases and J by 0 bases, and 11 bases separated the two germline ends. In DNA form, the CDR3 reads TGTGCCAGCAGCCGGCGCGGGGAAAGCACAGATACGCAGTATTTT. It translates to CASSRRGESTDTQYF.

The chain has TRBV18 and TRBJ1-2, with D possibly being TRBD1 (5 bases). V was shortened by 4 bases and J by 0 bases, with 9 bases between the two germline ends. This CDR3 comprises 14 residues. Germline V CDR1 and CDR2: KGHSH, LQKENI. The CDR3 protein is CASSRAGANYGYTF. CDR3 coding DNA: TGTGCCAGCTCACGAGCGGGGGCTAACTATGGCTACACCTTC.

J is TRBJ1-5 and V is TRBV6-6; 7 bases agree with TRBD1. V lost 2 bases, J lost 7 bases, and 5 bases stayed unmatched. This CDR3 has 14 amino acids. CDR1 is MNHNY and CDR2 is SVGAGI in the germline V gene (reference sequence). CDR3 loop: CASSYRQGEQPQHF. Written as DNA, the CDR3 is TGTGCCAGCAGTTACCGACAGGGCGAACAGCCCCAGCATTTT.

The DNA of the CDR3 is TGTGCCAGCTCACCAAGTTGGCAGGGGATCTACGAGCAGTACTTC. It specifies CASSPSWQGIYEQYF. This chain uses TRBV18 with TRBJ2-7, with D perhaps matching TRBD1 (6 bases). Trimming took 2 bases from V and 3 from J, leaving 14 bases between them. The CDR3 has 15 amino acids. Germline V CDR1 and CDR2: KGHSH, LQKENI. The full variable domain, with the rest looked up from reference TRBV18 and TRBJ2-7, is NAGVMQNPRHLVRRRGQEARLRCSPMKGHSHVYWYRQLPEEGLKFMVYLQKENIIDESGMPKERFSAEFPKEGPSILRIQQVVRGDSAAYFCASSPSWQGIYEQYFGPGTRLTVT.

The chain employs TRBV30 and TRBJ1-5; D perhaps matches TRBD1 (5 bases). Germline assignment: CDR1 GTSNPN and CDR2 SVGIG (reference sequence). The CDR3 consists of 15 residues. V was shortened by 2 bases and J by 0 bases, with 11 bases between the two germline ends. CDR3 region: CAWSSGGLSNQPQHF. In DNA, the CDR3 is TGTGCCTGGAGTAGTGGGGGACTTAGCAATCAGCCCCAGCATTTT.

This chain uses TRBV7-6 with TRBJ1-6; D is ambiguous. V was clipped by 0 bases and J by 9 bases, with 9 bases between them. Germline lookup yields CDR1 SGHVS and CDR2 FNYEAQ. This CDR3 spans 14 amino acids. The CDR3 DNA reads TGTGCCAGCAGCTTAGCAGGGAGGACTTCACCCCTCCACTTT. Encoded protein: CASSLAGRTSPLHF.

This rearrangement joins TRBV5-4 to TRBJ2-1; D might be TRBD2 (7 bases). V gave up 3 bases and J gave up 7 bases, with 17 bases separating them. Germline lookup yields CDR1 SGHNT and CDR2 YYREEE (reference sequence). The CDR3 covers 15 residues. CDR3 DNA: TGTGCCAGCAGCTCAAAGGGGGGGCGGCTGAATGAGCAGTTCTTC. This codes for CASSSKGGRLNEQFF.

V usage is TRBV5-1 and J usage is TRBJ2-7, with TRBD2 matching over 9 bases. The ends lost 4 bases at V and 5 bases at J; junction bases unmatched: 7. CDR1 and CDR2 (germline): SGHRS, YFSETQ. This CDR3 is built from 14 residues. This CDR3 reads CASSLSGRIHEQYF. The CDR3 bases are TGCGCCAGCAGCCTTAGCGGGAGAATCCACGAGCAGTACTTC.

Details on this clone: Other DNA sequences within the sample encode an identical CDR3. This sequence joins TRBV7-6 and TRBJ2-5; D is perhaps TRBD1 (5 bases). CDR1 and CDR2 from the germline V gene are SGHVS and FNYEAQ. This CDR3 comprises 16 residues. The V end was cut by 6 bases, the J end by 5 bases, with 22 bases between. The CDR3 coding sequence is TGTGCCAGCAGTTTGCATGGCCAGGGCCCTCTGGAGACCCAGTACTTC. Translation: CASSLHGQGPLETQYF.

This chain connects TRBV4-3 to TRBJ1-4, with TRBD1 identical over 8 bases. Losses at the gene ends were 4 bases for V and 6 bases for J; bases not matched to a gene: 10. Germline V gene lookup returns CDR1 LGHNA and CDR2 YSLEER. The CDR3 length is 16 residues. In nucleotides, the CDR3 is TGCGCCAGCAGCCCTGGAACGACAGGGGCGGATGAAAAACTGTTTTTT. Protein: CASSPGTTGADEKLFF.

This chain connects TRBV7-2 to TRBJ1-2, with TRBD1 matching over 7 bases. The V segment lost 5 bases and the J segment 4 bases; nucleotides outside the gene matches: 13. Germline-derived CDR1 and CDR2 are SGHTA and FQGNSA. This CDR3 spans 16 amino acids. The CDR3 region is CASSHAQTGMSYGYTF. CDR3 sequence (DNA): TGTGCCAGCAGCCACGCTCAGACAGGGATGAGCTATGGCTACACCTTC.

The table lists this clone with a few counts. The chain recombines TRBV5-6 with TRBJ2-3, with D maybe TRBD1 (6 bases). In germline, CDR1 is SGHDT, CDR2 YYEEEE. The CDR3 has 17 amino acids. Trimming left V 4 bases short and J 5 bases short, with 23 bases between. DNA for the CDR3: TGTGCCAGCAGCCCTCCCCCCGCCCTTCACAGGGTAGATACGCAGTATTTT. It yields the protein CASSPPPALHRVDTQYF.

The chain carries TRBV5-1 and TRBJ1-2; D is possibly TRBD1 (5 bases). The CDR3 totals 15 residues. V gave up 0 bases and J gave up 7 bases, with 16 bases separating them. Germline-derived CDR1 and CDR2 are SGHRS and YFSETQ. In nucleotides, the CDR3 is TGCGCCAGCAGCTTGGATGGGGGAGGTTGGCGTGGCTACACCTTC. Translated: CASSLDGGGWRGYTF.

The rearrangement joins TRBV7-9 to TRBJ2-7, with 10 bases matching TRBD2. The trim removed 5 bases at V and 0 bases at J, leaving 4 bases unmatched. Germline loops: CDR1 SEHNR, CDR2 FQNEAQ (reference sequence). This CDR3 is built from 15 residues. Here the CDR3 reads CASSPWTSGSYEQYF. The DNA for the CDR3 is TGTGCCAGCAGCCCGTGGACTAGCGGCTCCTACGAGCAGTACTTC.

This clone was seen a single time. The V gene is TRBV7-8, the J gene TRBJ2-7; 7 nucleotides line up with TRBD1. Per the germline V gene, CDR1 is SGHVS and CDR2 is FQNEAQ. The V gene end was trimmed by 6 bases and the J gene end by 2 bases; junction bases not matched to a gene: 7. This CDR3 spans 14 amino acids. DNA for the CDR3: TGTGCCAGCAGACAAAGACAGGGTCCCTACGAGCAGTACTTC. Encoded protein: CASRQRQGPYEQYF.

The chain uses TRBV6-5 and TRBJ2-5; 7 positions match TRBD1. Per germline, CDR1 MNHEY and CDR2 SVGAGI. The V and J ends lost 10 bases and 1 base, in that order; junction bases with no gene match: 3. This CDR3 spans 12 amino acids. The chain's CDR3 is CATDRAQETQYF. The CDR3 region has the DNA TGTGCCACCGACAGGGCCCAAGAGACCCAGTACTTC.

This chain joins TRBV19 and TRBJ1-4; 7 bases align to TRBD1. The CDR3 is made up of 13 amino acids. V gave up 6 bases and J gave up 3 bases; unmatched junction bases: 1. CDR1 and CDR2 (germline): LNHDA, SQIVND (reference sequence). CDR3 nucleotide sequence: TGTGCCAGTAGGGGACAGTCTAATGAAAAACTGTTTTTT. The encoded protein is CASRGQSNEKLFF. Full variable domain (remainder filled in from reference TRBV19 and TRBJ1-4): DGGITQSPKYLFRKEGQNVTLSCEQNLNHDAMYWYRQDPGQGLRLIYYSQIVNDFQKGDIAEGYSVSREKKESFPLTVTSAQKNPTAFYLCASRGQSNEKLFFGSGTQLSVL.

The chain is built from TRBV7-9 and TRBJ2-2, with 13 bases matching TRBD2. This CDR3 is built from 15 residues. Trimming cost V 6 bases and J 4 bases; bases outside gene matches: 2. The germline gives CDR1 SEHNR, CDR2 FQNEAQ (reference sequence). The chain's CDR3 is CASRTSGGSTGELFF. The CDR3, as DNA: TGTGCCAGCAGGACTAGCGGGGGGAGCACCGGGGAGCTGTTTTTT.

CDR3 sequence: CSVEGGGASDTQYF. The DNA of the CDR3 is TGCAGCGTTGAAGGCGGGGGGGCCTCAGATACGCAGTATTTT. V is TRBV29-1 and J is TRBJ2-3; 9 nucleotides match TRBD2. CDR3 length: 14 amino acids. The germline V gene has CDR1 SQVTM and CDR2 ANQGSEA. V was clipped by 1 base and J by 4 bases; unmatched bases: 3.

This clone has a single count. The genes are TRBV19 and TRBJ1-6; possible D gene TRBD1, 5 bases. The germline gives CDR1 LNHDA, CDR2 SQIVND (reference sequence). V lost 4 bases, J lost 6 bases, and 13 bases lay in between. This CDR3 has 15 amino acids. The CDR3 bases are TGTGCCAGTAGTACCCTATCCGGGGGTAATTCACCCCTCCACTTT. It translates to CASSTLSGGNSPLHF.